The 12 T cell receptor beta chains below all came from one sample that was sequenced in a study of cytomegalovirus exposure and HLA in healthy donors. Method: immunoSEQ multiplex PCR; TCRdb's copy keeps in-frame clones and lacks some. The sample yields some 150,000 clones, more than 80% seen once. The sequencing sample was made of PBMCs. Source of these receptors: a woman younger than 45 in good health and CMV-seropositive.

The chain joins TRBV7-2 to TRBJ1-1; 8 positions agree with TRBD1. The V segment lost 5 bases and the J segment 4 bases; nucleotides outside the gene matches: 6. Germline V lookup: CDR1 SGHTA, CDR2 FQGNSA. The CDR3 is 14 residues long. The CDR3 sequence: CASSHDRGGTEAFF. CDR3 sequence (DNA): TGTGCCAGCAGCCACGACAGGGGAGGCACTGAAGCTTTCTTT.

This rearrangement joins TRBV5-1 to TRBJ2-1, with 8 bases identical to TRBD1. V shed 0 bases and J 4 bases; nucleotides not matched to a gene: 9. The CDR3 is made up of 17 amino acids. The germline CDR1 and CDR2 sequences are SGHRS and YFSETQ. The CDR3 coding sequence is TGCGCCAGCAGCTTGGCCCCAGGTCAGGGGGCATACAATGAGCAGTTCTTC. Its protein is CASSLAPGQGAYNEQFF.

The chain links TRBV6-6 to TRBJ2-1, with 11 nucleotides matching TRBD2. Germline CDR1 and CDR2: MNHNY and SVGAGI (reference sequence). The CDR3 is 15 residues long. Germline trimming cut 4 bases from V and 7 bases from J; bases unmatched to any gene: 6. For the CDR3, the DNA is TGTGCCAGCAGTTTAGGGGTAGCGGGAGGGAATGAGCAGTTCTTC. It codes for CASSLGVAGGNEQFF.

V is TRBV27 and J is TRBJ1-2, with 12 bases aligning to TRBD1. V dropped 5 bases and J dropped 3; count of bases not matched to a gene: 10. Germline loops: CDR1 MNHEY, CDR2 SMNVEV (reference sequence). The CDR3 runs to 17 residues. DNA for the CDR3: TGTGCCAGCAGTCTGACCCGGGGACAGGGGGCTTACTATGGCTACACCTTC. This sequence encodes CASSLTRGQGAYYGYTF.

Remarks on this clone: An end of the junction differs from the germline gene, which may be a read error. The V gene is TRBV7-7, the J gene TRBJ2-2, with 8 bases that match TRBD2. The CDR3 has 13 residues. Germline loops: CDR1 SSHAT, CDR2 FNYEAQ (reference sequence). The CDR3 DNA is TGTGCTAGCAGCTTACGGGAGGGCGGGGAGCTGTTTTTT. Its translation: CASSLREGGELFF.

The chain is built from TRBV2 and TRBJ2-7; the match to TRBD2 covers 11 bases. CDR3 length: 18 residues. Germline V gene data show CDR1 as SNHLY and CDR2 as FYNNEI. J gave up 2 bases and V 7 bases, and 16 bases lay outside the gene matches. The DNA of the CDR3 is TGTGCCAGCAAAGAGAGGGGTGGACTAGCGGGCCGAGCCTACGAGCAGTACTTC. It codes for CASKERGGLAGRAYEQYF. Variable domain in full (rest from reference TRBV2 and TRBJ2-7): EPEVTQTPSHQVTQMGQEVILRCVPISNHLYFYWYRQILGQKVEFLVSFYNNEISEKSEIFDDQFSVERPDGSNFTLKIRSTKLEDSAMYFCASKERGGLAGRAYEQYFGPGTRLTVT.

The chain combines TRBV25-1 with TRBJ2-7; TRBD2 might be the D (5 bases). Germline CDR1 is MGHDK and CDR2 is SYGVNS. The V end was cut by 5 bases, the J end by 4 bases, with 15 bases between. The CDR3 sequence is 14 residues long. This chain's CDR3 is CASSSQVAPYEQYF. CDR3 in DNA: TGTGCCAGCAGTTCTCAGGTAGCGCCTTACGAGCAGTACTTC.

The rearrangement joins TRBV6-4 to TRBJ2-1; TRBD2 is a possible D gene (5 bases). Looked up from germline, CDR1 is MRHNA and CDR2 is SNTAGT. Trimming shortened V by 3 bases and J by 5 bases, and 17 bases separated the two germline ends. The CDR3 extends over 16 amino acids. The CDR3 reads CASSEKPGVGNNEQFF. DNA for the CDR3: TGTGCCAGCAGTGAAAAACCTGGAGTCGGGAACAATGAGCAGTTCTTC.

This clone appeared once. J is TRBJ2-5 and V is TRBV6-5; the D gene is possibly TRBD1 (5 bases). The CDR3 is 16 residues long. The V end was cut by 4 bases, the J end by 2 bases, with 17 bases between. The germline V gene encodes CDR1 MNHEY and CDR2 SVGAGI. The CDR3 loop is CASSFGFRGGQETQYF. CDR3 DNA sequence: TGTGCCAGCAGTTTCGGTTTTAGGGGCGGACAAGAGACCCAGTACTTC.

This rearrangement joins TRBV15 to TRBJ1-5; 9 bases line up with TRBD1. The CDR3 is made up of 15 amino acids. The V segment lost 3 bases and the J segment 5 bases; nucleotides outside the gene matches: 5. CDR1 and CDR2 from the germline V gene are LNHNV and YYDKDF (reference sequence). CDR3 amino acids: CATSRIQGADQPQHF. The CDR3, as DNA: TGTGCCACCAGCAGGATACAGGGGGCCGATCAGCCCCAGCATTTT.

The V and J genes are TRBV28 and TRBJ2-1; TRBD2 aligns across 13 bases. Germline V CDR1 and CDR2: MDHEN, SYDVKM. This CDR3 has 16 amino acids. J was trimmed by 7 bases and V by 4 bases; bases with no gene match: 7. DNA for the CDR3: TGTGCCAGCAGTTCCCCGGGACTAGCGGGAAGAAATGAGCAGTTCTTC. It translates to CASSSPGLAGRNEQFF.

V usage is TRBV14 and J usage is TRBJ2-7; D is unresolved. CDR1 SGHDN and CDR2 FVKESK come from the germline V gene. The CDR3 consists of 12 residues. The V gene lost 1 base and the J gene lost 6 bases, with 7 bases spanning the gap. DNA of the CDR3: TGTGCCAGCAGCCAAGGATTCAGCGAGCAGTACTTC. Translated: CASSQGFSEQYF.